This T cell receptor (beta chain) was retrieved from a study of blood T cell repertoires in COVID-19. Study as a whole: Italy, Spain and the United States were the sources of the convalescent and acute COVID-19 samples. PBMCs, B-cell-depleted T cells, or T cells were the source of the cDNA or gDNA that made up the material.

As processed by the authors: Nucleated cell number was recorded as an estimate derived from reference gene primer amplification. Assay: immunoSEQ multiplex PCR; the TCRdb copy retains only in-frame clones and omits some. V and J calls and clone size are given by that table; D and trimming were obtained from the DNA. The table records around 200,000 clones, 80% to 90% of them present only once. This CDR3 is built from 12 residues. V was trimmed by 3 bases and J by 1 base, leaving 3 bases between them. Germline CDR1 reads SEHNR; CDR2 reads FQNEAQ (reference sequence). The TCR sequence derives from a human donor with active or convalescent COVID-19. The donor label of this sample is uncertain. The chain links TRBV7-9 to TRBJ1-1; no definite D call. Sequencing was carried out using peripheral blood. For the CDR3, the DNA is TGTGCCAGCAGCTTCGGGAACACTGAAGCTTTCTTT. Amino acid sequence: CASSFGNTEAFF.